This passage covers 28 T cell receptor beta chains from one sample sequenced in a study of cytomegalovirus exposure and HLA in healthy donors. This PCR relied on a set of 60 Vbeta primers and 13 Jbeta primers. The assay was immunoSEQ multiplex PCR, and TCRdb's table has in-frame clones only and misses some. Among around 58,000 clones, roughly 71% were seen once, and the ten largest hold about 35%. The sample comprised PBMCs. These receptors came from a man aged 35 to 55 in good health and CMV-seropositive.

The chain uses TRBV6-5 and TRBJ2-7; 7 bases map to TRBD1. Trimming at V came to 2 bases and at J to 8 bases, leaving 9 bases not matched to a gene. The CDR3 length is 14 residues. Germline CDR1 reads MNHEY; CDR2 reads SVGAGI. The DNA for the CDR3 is TGTGCCAGCAGTTACGGGAAAACAGGGGACCAGCAGTACTTC. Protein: CASSYGKTGDQQYF.

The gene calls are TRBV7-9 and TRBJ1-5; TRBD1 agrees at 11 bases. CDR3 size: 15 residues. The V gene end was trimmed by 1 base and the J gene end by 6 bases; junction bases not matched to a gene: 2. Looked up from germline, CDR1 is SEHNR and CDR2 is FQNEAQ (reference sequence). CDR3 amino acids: CASSLEGTGGQPQHF. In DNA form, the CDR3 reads TGTGCCAGCAGCTTAGAAGGGACAGGGGGTCAGCCCCAGCATTTT.

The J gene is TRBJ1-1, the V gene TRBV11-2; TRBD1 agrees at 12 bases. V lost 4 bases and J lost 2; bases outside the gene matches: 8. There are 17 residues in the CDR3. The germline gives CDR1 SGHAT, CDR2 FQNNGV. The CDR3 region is CASSSRDRGLTNTEAFF. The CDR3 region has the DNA TGTGCCAGCAGCTCCCGGGACAGGGGGCTAACTAACACTGAAGCTTTCTTT.

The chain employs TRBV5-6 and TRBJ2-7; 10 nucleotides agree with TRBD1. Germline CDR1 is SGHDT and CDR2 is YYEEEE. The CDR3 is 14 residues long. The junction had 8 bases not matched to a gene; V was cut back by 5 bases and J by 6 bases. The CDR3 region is CASRSGTGEIEQYF. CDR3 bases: TGTGCCAGCAGGTCCGGGACAGGGGAGATCGAGCAGTACTTC.

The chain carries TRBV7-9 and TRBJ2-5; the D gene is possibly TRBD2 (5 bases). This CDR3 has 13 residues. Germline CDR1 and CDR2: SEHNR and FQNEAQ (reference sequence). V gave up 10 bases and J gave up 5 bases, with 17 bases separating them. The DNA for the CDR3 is TGTGCCACCAAAAAAACCGGCGGGGAGACCCAGTACTTC. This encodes CATKKTGGETQYF.

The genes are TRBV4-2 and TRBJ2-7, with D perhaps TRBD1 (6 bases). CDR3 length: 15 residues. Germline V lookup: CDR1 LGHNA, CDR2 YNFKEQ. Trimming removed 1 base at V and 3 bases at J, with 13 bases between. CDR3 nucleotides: TGTGCCAGCAGCCAAGGAACCAGGGGAATCTACGAGCAGTACTTC. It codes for CASSQGTRGIYEQYF.

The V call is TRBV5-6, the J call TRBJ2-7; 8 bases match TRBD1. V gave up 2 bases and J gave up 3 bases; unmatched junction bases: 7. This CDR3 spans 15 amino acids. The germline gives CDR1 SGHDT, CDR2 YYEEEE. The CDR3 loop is CASSFDRGKGYEQYF. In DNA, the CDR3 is TGTGCCAGCAGCTTTGACAGGGGAAAGGGCTACGAGCAGTACTTC.

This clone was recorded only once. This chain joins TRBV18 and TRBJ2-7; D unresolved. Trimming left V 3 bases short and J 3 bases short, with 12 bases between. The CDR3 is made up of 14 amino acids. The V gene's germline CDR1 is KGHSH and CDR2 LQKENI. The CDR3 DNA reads TGTGCCAGCTCACCGGGCGATGAAAGCTACGAGCAGTACTTC. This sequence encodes CASSPGDESYEQYF.

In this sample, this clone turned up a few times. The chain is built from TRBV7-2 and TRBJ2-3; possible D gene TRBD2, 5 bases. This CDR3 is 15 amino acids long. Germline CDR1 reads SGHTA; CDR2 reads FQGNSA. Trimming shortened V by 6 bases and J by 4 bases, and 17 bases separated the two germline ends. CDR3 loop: CASSSDPSGPDTQYF. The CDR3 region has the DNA TGTGCCAGCAGTTCGGACCCAAGCGGCCCAGATACGCAGTATTTT.

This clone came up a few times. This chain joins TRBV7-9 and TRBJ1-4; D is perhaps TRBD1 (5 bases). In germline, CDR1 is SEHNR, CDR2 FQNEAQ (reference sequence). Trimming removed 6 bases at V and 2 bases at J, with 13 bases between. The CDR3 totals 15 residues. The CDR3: CASSTGRGTNEKLFF. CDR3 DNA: TGTGCCAGCAGTACAGGTCGGGGGACTAATGAAAAACTGTTTTTT.

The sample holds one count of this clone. For the CDR3, the DNA is TGTGCCAGCGCGGGAGCTCATAATTCACCCCTCCACTTT. Amino acid sequence: CASAGAHNSPLHF. The chain uses TRBV7-2 and TRBJ1-6; D unresolved. CDR3 length: 13 amino acids. CDR1 and CDR2 (germline): SGHTA, FQGNSA. The V end lost 8 bases, the J end lost 5 bases, and 10 bases lay between the germline ends. Full variable domain (remainder filled in from reference TRBV7-2 and TRBJ1-6): GAGVSQSPSNKVTEKGKDVELRCDPISGHTALYWYRQSLGQGLEFLIYFQGNSAPDKSGLPSDRFSAERTGGSVSTLTIQRTQQEDSAVYLCASAGAHNSPLHFGNGTRLTVT.

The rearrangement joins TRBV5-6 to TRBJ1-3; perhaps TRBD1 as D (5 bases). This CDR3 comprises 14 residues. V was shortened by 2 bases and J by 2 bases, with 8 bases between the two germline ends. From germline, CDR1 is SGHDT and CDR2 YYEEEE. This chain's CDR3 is CASSFREAGNTIYF. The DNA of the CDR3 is TGTGCCAGCAGCTTCAGGGAGGCTGGAAACACCATATATTTT. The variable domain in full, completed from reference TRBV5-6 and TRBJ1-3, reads DAGVTQSPTHLIKTRGQQVTLRCSPKSGHDTVSWYQQALGQGPQFIFQYYEEEERQRGNFPDRFSGHQFPNYSSELNVNALLLGDSALYLCASSFREAGNTIYFGEGSWLTVV.

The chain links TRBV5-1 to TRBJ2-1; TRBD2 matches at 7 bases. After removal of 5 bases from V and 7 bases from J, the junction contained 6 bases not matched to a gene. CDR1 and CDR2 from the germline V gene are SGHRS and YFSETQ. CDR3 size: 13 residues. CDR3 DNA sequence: TGCGCCAGCAGACCCACACTAGCGAATGAGCAGTTCTTC. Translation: CASRPTLANEQFF.

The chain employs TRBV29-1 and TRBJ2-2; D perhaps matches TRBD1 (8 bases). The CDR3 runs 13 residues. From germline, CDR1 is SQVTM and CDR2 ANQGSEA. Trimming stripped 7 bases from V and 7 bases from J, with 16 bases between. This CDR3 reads CSGTGGANGELFF. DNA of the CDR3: TGCAGCGGAACAGGGGGGGCTAACGGGGAGCTGTTTTTT.

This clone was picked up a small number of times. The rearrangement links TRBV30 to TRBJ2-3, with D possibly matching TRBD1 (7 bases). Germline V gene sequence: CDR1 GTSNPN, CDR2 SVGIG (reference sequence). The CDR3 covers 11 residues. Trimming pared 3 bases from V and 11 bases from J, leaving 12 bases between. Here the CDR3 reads CAWRAGGGQYF. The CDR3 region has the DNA TGTGCCTGGAGGGCAGGGGGAGGGCAGTATTTT. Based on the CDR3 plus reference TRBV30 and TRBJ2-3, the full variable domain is SQTIHQWPATLVQPVGSPLSLECTVEGTSNPNLYWYRQAAGRGLQLLFYSVGIGQISSEVPQNLSASRPQDRQFILSSKKLLLSDSGFYLCAWRAGGGQYFGPGTRLTVL.

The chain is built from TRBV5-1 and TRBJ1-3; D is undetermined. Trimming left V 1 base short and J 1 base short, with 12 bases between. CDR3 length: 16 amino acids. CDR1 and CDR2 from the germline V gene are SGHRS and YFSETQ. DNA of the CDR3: TGCGCCAGCAGCTTGTCCGCGGGAAGTTCTGGAAACACCATATATTTT. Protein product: CASSLSAGSSGNTIYF. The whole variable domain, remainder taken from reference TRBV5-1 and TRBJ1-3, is KAGVTQTPRYLIKTRGQQVTLSCSPISGHRSVSWYQQTPGQGLQFLFEYFSETQRNKGNFPGRFSGRQFSNSRSEMNVSTLELGDSALYLCASSLSAGSSGNTIYFGEGSWLTVV.

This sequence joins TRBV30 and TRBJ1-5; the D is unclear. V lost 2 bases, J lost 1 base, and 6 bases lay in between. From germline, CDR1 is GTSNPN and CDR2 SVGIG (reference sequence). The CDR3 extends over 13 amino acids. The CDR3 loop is CAWSYESNQPQHF. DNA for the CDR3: TGTGCCTGGAGTTACGAGAGCAATCAGCCCCAGCATTTT.

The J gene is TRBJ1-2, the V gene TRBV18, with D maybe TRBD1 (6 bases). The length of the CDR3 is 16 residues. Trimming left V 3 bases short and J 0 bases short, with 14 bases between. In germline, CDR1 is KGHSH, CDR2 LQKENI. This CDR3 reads CASSPAGQFANYGYTF. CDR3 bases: TGTGCCAGCTCACCCGCCGGACAGTTCGCTAACTATGGCTACACCTTC.

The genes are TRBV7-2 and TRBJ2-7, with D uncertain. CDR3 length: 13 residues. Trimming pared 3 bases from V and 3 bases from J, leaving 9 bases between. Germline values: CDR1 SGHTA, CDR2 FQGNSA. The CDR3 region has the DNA TGTGCCAGCAGCTTTGGGCTGGGCTACGAGCAGTACTTC. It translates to CASSFGLGYEQYF.

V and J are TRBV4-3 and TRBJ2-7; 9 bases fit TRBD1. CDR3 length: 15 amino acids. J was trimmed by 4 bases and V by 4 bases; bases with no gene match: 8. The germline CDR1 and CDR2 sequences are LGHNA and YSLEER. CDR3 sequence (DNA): TGCGCCAGCAGCCTCCTCGGGACAGGGAAGTACGAGCAGTACTTC. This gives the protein CASSLLGTGKYEQYF.

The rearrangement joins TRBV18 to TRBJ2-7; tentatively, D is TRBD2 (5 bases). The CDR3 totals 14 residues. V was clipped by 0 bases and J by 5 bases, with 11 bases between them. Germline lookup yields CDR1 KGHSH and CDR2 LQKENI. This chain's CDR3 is CASSPPKAGDEQYF. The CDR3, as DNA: TGTGCCAGCTCACCACCAAAGGCGGGCGACGAGCAGTACTTC.

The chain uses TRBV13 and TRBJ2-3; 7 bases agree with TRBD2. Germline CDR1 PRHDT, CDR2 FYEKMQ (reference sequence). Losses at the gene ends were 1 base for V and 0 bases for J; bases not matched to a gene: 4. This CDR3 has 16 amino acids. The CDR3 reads CASSLEASGSTDTQYF. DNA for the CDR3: TGTGCCAGCAGCTTAGAGGCTAGCGGCAGCACAGATACGCAGTATTTT.

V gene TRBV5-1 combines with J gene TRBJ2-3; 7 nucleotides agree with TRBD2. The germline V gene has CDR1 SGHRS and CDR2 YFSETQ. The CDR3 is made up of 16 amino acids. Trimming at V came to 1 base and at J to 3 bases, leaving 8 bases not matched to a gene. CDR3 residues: CASSLLVRGGTDTQYF. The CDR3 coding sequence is TGCGCCAGCAGCTTGTTGGTACGGGGAGGGACAGATACGCAGTATTTT. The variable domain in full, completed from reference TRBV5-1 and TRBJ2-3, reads KAGVTQTPRYLIKTRGQQVTLSCSPISGHRSVSWYQQTPGQGLQFLFEYFSETQRNKGNFPGRFSGRQFSNSRSEMNVSTLELGDSALYLCASSLLVRGGTDTQYFGPGTRLTVL.

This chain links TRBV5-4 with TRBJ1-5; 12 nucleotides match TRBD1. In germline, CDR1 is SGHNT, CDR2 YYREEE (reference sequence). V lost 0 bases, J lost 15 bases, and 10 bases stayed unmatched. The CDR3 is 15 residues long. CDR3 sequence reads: CASSLDGTGGSVWHF. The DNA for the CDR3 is TGTGCCAGCAGCTTGGATGGGACAGGGGGCTCCGTTTGGCATTTT.

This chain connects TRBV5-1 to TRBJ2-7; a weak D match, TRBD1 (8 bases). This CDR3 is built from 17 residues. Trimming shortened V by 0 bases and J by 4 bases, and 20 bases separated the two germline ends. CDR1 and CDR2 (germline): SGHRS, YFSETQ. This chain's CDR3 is CASSLVTGGASVYEQYF. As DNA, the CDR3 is TGCGCCAGCAGCTTGGTCACAGGGGGGGCCTCCGTTTACGAGCAGTACTTC.

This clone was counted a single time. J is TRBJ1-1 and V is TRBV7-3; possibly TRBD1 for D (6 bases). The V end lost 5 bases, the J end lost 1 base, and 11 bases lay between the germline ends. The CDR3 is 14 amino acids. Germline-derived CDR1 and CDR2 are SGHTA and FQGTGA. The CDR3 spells CASSPTGRNTEAFF. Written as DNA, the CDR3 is TGTGCCAGCAGCCCAACAGGGCGGAACACTGAAGCTTTCTTT.

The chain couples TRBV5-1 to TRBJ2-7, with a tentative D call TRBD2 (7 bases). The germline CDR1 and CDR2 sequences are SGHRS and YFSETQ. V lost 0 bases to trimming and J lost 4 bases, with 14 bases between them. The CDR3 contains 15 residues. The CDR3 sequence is CASSLVEGGPYEQYF. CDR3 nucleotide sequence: TGCGCCAGCAGCTTGGTGGAGGGGGGGCCTTACGAGCAGTACTTC.

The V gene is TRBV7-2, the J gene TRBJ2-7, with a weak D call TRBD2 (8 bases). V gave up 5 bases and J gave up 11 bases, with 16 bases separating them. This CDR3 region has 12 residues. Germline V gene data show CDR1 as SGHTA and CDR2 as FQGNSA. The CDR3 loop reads CASSREGTVEYF. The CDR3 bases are TGTGCCAGCAGCCGGGAGGGGACAGTGGAGTACTTC.